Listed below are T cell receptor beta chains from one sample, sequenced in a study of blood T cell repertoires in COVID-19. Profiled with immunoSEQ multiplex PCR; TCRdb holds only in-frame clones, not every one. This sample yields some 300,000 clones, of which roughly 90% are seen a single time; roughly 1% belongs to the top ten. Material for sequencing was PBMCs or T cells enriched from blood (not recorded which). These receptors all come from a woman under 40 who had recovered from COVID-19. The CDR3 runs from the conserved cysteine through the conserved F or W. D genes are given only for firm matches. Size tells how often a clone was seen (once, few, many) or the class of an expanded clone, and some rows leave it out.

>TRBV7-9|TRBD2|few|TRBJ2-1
TGTGCCAGCCATACTAGCGGGGGCTACAATGAGCAGTTCTTC
CASHTSGGYNEQFF
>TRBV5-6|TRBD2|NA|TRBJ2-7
TGTGCCAGCAGCACGGTGCGGGGGGCCTACGAGCAGTACTTC
CASSTVRGAYEQYF
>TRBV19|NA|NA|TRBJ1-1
TGTGCCAGTAGTCCGGGTACAGGGTGGGGCACTGAAGCTTTCTTT
CASSPGTGWGTEAFF
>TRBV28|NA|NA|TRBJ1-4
TGTGCCAGCAGTCTCGCCGGGCTACAGGGAGAAAAACTGTTTTTT
CASSLAGLQGEKLFF
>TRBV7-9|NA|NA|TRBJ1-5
TGTGCCAGCAGCATTTGGGACACCAATCAGCCCCAGCATTTT
CASSIWDTNQPQHF
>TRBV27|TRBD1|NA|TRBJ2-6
TGTGCCAGCAGTTTATTTTGGACAGGGGGCGCTGGGGCCAACGTCCTGACTTTC
CASSLFWTGGAGANVLTF
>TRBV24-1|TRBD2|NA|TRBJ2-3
TGTGCCACCAGTGACTCCACCAGACTAGCGGGGTCCCTGAGGGATACGCAGTATTTT
CATSDSTRLAGSLRDTQYF
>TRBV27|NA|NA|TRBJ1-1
TGTGCCAGCAGCCCTACCCGGGACGCGGGAGGCACTGAAGCTTTCTTT
CASSPTRDAGGTEAFF
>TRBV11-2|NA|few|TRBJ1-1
TGTGCCAGCAGCTTAGGGTTGGCGAACACTGAAGCTTTCTTT
CASSLGLANTEAFF
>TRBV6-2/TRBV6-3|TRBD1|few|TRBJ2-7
TGTGCCAGCAGTTACTTGGCACCCGGGACAGGGGGCAGTGAGCAGTACTTC
CASSYLAPGTGGSEQYF
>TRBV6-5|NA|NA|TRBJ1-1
TGTGCCAGCAGTTACCGCTCCGGGGCGGGAACTGAAGCTTTCTTT
CASSYRSGAGTEAFF
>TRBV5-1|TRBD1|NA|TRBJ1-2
TGCGCCAGCAGCTCGGGACAGGGAGGGAACTATGGCTACACCTTC
CASSSGQGGNYGYTF
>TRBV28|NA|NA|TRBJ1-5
TGTGCCAGCAGCCTAGGAGGAGATCAGCCCCAGCATTTT
CASSLGGDQPQHF
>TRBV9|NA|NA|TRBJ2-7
TGTGCCAGCAGCGTAGATGCCAGAGGCTACGAGCAGTACTTC
CASSVDARGYEQYF
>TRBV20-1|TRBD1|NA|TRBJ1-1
TGCAGTGCTAGGTCAGGACAGGATACTTTCTTT
CSARSGQDTFF
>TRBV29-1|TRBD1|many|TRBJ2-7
TGCAGCGTTGGGGTGACAGGGCGATACGAGCAGTACTTC
CSVGVTGRYEQYF
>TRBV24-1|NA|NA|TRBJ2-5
TGTGCCACCAGTGTTCCCTCGGGGAGAGGTCAAGAGACCCAGTACTTC
CATSVPSGRGQETQYF
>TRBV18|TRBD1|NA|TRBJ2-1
TGTGCCAGCTCACCGGGGGGGACAGGGAGTCCCTACAATGAGCAGTTCTTC
CASSPGGTGSPYNEQFF
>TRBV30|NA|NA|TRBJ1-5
TGTGCCTCTCGGGGGTTCAGCAATCAGCCCCAGCATTTT
CASRGFSNQPQHF
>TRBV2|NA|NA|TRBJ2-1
TGTGCCAGCGGGTTGGAGGGGCCCCGTAATGAGCAGTTCTTC
CASGLEGPRNEQFF
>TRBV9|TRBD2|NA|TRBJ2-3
TGTGCCAGCAGCGTAGGTAGCGGGGGGGCAGATACGCAGTATTTT
CASSVGSGGADTQYF
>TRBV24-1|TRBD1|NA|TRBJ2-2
TGTGCCACCGGAAGTCGGACAGGGGGAACCGGGGAGCTGTTTTTT
CATGSRTGGTGELFF
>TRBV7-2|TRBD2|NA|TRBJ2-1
TGTGCCAGCAGCTTACCCACCTTGGGGGGGAGGAACAATGAGCAGTTCTTC
CASSLPTLGGRNNEQFF
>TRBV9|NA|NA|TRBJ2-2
TGTGCCAGCAGCGTGGGGAGAATTAACACCGGGGAGCTGTTTTTT
CASSVGRINTGELFF
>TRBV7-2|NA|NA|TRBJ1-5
TGTGCCAGCAGCCTTCGAGGGCCCGGTTCGCCCCAGCATTTT
CASSLRGPGSPQHF
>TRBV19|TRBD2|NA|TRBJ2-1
TGTGCCAGCTTAAATCGGGGGGTTCAGTTCTTC
CASLNRGVQFF
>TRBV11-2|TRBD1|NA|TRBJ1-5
TGTGCCAGCAGCTTAGGAGGGGGCGGCAATCAGCCCCAGCATTTT
CASSLGGGGNQPQHF
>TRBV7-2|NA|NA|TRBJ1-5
TGTGCCACGGCCAGGGGAAGGAATCAGCCCCAGCATTTT
CATARGRNQPQHF
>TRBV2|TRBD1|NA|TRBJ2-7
TGTGCCAGCAGGGAAACGGGACAGGGGCCCTACGAGCAGTACTTC
CASRETGQGPYEQYF
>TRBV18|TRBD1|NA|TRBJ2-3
TGTGCCAGCTCACCCCTACAGGGGGCCGTCACAGATACGCAGTATTTT
CASSPLQGAVTDTQYF
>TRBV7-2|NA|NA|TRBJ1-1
TGTGCCAGCAGCTTTTCAGTGAACACTGAAGCTTTCTTT
CASSFSVNTEAFF
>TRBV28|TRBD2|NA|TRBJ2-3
TGTGCCAGCAGTTTATATTCGACTAGCGGGGGCACAGATACGCAGTATTTT
CASSLYSTSGGTDTQYF
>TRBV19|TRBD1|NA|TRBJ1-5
TGTGCCAGTAGCCGGGGACAGGGAGACAATCAGCCCCAGCATTTT
CASSRGQGDNQPQHF
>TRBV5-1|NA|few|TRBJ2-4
TGCGCCAGCAGCCTGACAGACGGCCTCTCCAAAAACATTCAGTACTTC
CASSLTDGLSKNIQYF
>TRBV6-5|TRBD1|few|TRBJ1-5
TGTGCCAGCAGTTGGACAGGGTCGGTGGATCAGCCCCAGCATTTT
CASSWTGSVDQPQHF
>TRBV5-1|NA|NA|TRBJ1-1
TGCGCCAGCAGCCCCCGACAGGCAGACACTGAAGCTTTCTTT
CASSPRQADTEAFF
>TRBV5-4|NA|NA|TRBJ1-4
TGTGCCAGCAGCCCGGGAGGGAGGGAGCAGGTTAATGAAAAACTGTTTTTT
CASSPGGREQVNEKLFF
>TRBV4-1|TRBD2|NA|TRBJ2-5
TGCGCCAGCAGCCCAGAGACGGGACTAGTAGGTGGAGAGACCCAGTACTTC
CASSPETGLVGGETQYF
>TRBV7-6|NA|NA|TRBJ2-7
TGTGCCAGCAGCCGGGCGGGGGCGTCCGAGCAGTACTTC
CASSRAGASEQYF
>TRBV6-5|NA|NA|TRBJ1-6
TGTGCCACCTCAAATAGGGAGTACTCACCCCTCCACTTT
CATSNREYSPLHF
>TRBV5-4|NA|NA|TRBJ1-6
TGTGCCAGCAGCTTGGGGGGAGGAGGGGCACCCCTCCACTTT
CASSLGGGGAPLHF
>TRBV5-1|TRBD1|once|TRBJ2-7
TGCGCCAGCAGCTTGGGGGGCGGACAGGGGCGCGAGCAGTACTTC
CASSLGGGQGREQYF
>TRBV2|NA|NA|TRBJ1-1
TGTGCCACCGAGGCTCAGGGGAGCGGCTCTGAAGCTTTCTTT
CATEAQGSGSEAFF
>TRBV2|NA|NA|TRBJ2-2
TGTGCCAGCAGTGGTGGGACAACCGTCAACACCGGGGAGCTGTTTTTT
CASSGGTTVNTGELFF
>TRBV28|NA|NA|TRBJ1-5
TGTGCCAGCAGTTTAATCGATCAGCCCCAGCATTTT
CASSLIDQPQHF
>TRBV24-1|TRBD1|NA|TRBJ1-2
TGTGCCACCAGTGACCTCAACCCCGGGACAGTGTCCTATGGCTACACCTTC
CATSDLNPGTVSYGYTF
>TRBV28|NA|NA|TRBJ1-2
TGTGCCAGCAGTTTAACGGCAGGCATCTATGGCTACACCTTC
CASSLTAGIYGYTF
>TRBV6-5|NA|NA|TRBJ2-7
TGTGCCAGCAGTTCCCCGTCTAGGTTCTTCGAGCAGTACTTC
CASSSPSRFFEQYF
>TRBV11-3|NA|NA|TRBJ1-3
TGTGCCAGCAGCTCACAGGGAACTGGAAACACCATATATTTT
CASSSQGTGNTIYF
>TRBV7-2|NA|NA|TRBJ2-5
TGTGCCAGCAGCTCCTTAGAGACCCAGTACTTC
CASSSLETQYF
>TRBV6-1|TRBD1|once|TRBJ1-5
TGTGCCAGCAGTGACAGGGGGATGCCCCAGCATTTT
CASSDRGMPQHF
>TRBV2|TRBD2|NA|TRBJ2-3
TGTGCCAGCAGCTCAGCGGGGCGGGATACGCAGTATTTT
CASSSAGRDTQYF
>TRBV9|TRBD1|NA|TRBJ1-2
TGTGCCAGCAGCGGCACCGGGACAGGCTCAAGTTACTACACCTTC
CASSGTGTGSSYYTF
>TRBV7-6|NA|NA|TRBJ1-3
TGTGCCAGCAGCCCATCGGACAACTCTGGAAACACCATATATTTT
CASSPSDNSGNTIYF
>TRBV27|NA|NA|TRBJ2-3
TGTGCCAGCAGTTCCGAAGTGGGGGCTAGCACAGATACGCAGTATTTT
CASSSEVGASTDTQYF
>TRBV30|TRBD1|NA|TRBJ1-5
TGTGCCTGGAGTGCATTGACAGGGATTTACAATCAGCCCCAGCATTTT
CAWSALTGIYNQPQHF
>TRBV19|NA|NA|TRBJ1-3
TGTGCCAGTAGTAATAACGGCGGGAACACCATATATTTT
CASSNNGGNTIYF
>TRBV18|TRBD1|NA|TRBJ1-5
TGTGCCAGCTCACTTACCGGGACAGGGAGCAATCAGCCCCAGCATTTT
CASSLTGTGSNQPQHF
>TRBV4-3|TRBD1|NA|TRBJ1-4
TGCGCCAGCAGCCAAGAGGGGACAGTTAATGAAAAACTGTTTTTT
CASSQEGTVNEKLFF